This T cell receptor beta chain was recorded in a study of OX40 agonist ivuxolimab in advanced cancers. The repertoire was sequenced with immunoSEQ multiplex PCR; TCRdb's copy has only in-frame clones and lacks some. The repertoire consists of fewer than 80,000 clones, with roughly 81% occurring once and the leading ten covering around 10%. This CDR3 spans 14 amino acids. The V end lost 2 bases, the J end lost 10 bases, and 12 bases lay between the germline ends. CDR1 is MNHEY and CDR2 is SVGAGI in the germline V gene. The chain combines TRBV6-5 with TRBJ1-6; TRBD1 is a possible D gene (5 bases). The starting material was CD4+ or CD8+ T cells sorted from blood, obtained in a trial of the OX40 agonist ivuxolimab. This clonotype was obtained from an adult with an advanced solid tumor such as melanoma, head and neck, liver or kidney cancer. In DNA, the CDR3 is TGTGCCAGCAGTTACGGGCAGGGAGGATCACCCCTCCACTTT. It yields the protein CASSYGQGGSPLHF.